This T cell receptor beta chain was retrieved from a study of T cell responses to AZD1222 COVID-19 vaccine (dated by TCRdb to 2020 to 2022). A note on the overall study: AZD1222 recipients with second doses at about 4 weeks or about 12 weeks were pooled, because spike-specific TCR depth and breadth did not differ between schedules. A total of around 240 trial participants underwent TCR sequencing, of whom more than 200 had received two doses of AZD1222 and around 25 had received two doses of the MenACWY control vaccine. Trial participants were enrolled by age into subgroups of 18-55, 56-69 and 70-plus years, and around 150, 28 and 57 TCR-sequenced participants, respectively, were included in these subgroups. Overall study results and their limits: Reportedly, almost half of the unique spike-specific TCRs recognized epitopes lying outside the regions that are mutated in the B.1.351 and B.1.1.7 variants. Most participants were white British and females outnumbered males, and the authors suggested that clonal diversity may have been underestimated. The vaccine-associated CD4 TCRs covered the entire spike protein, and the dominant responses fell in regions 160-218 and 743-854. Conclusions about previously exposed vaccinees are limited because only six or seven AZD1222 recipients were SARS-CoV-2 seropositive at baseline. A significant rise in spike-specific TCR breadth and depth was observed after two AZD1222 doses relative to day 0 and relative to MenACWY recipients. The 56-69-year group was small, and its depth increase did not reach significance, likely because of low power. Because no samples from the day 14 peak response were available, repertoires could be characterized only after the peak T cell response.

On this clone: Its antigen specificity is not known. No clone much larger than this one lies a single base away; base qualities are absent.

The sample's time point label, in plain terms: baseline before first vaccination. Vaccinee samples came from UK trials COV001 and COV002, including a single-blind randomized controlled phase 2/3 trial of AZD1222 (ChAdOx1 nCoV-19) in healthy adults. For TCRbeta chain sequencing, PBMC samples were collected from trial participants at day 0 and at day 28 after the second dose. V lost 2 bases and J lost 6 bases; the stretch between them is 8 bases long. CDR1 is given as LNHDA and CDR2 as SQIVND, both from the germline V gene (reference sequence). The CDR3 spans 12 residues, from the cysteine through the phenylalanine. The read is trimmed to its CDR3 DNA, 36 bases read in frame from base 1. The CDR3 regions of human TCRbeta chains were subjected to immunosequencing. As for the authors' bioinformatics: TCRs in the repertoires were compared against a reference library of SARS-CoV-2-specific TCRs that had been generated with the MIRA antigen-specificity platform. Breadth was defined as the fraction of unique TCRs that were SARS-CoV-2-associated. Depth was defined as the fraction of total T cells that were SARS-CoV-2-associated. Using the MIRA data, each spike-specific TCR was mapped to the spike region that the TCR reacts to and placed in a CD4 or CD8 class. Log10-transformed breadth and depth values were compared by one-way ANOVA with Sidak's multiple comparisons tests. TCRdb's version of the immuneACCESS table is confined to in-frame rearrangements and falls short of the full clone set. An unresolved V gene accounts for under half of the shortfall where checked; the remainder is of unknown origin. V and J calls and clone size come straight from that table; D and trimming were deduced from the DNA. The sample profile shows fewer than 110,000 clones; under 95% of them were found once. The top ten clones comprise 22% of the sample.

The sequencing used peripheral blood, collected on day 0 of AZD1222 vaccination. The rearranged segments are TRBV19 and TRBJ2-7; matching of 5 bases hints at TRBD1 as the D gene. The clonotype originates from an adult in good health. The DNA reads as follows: TGTGCCAGTAGTATAAGACAGAGCGAGCAGTACTTC. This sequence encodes CASSIRQSEQYF.